This TCR beta chain was recovered during a study of blood T cell repertoires in COVID-19. Profiled with immunoSEQ multiplex PCR; TCRdb holds only in-frame clones, not every one. The top ten clones hold about a sixth of a sample with about 190,000 clones, 76% of them seen once. V lost 3 bases to trimming and J lost 7 bases; unmatched junction nucleotides: 9. The CDR3 is 15 amino acids. The V gene's germline CDR1 is SGDLS and CDR2 YYNGEE. The rearrangement uses TRBV9 and TRBJ2-1, with 8 bases identical to TRBD2. Sequencing was done on a sample of PBMCs or T cells enriched from blood (not recorded which). The origin of this receptor is a woman aged 45-65 years with acute COVID-19. CDR3 DNA: TGTGCCAGCAGCGGAACCCGGGGGGGTCATAATGAGCAGTTCTTC. Its translation is CASSGTRGGHNEQFF.